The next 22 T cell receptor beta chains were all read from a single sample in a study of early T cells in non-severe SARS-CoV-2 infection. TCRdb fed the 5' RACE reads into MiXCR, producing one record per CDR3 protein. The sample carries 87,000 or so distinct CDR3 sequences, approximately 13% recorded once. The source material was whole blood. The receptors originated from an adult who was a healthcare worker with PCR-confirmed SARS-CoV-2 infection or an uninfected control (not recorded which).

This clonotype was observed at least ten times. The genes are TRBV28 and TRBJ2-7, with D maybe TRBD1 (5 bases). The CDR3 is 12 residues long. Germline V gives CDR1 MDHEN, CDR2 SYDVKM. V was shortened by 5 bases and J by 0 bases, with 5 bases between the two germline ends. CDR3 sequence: CASSTGSYEQYF. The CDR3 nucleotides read TGTGCCAGCAGTACAGGCTCCTACGAGCAGTACTTC.

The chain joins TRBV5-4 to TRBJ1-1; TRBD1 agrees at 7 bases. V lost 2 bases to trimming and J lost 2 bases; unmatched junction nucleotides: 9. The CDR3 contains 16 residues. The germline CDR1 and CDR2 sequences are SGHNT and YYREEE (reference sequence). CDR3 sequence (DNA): TGTGCCAGCAGCTTAGGGGCCGGGACAGTAAACACTGAAGCTTTCTTT. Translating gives CASSLGAGTVNTEAFF.

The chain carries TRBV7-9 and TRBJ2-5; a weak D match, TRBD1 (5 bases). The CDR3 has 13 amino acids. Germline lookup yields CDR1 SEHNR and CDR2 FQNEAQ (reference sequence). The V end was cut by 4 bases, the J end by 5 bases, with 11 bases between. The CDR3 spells CASSYWGEETQYF. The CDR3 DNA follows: TGTGCCAGCAGCTACTGGGGCGAGGAGACCCAGTACTTC.

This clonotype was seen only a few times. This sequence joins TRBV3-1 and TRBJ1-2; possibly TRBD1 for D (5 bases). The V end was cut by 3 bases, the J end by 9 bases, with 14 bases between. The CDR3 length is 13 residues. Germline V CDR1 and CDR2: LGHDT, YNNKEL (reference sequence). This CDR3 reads CASSQGQKGSYTF. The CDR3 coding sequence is TGTGCCAGCAGCCAGGGCCAGAAGGGGAGCTACACCTTC. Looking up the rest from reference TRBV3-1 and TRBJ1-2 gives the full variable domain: DTAVSQTPKYLVTQMGNDKSIKCEQNLGHDTMYWYKQDSKKFLKIMFSYNNKELIINETVPNRFSPKSPDKAHLNLHINSLELGDSAVYFCASSQGQKGSYTFGSGTRLTVV.

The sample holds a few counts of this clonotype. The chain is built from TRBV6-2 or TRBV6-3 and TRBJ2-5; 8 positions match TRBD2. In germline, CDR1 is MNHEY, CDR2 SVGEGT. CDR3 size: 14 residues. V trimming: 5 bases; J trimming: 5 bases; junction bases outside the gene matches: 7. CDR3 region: CASSPIAGTETQYF. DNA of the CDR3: TGTGCCAGCAGTCCAATAGCGGGAACGGAGACCCAGTACTTC.

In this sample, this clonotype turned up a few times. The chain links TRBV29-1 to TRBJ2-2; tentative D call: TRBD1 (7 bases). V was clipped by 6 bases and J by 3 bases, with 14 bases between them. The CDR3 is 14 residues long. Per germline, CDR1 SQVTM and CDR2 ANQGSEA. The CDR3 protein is CSVAGQFDTGELFF. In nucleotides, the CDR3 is TGCAGCGTGGCGGGACAGTTCGACACCGGGGAGCTGTTTTTT.

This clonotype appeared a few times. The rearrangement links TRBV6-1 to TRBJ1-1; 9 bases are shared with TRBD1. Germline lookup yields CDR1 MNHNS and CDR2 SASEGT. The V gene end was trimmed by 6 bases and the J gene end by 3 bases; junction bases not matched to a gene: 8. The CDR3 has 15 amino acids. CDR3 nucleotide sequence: TGTGCCAGCAGCGGAGGGACAGGGTGGGACACTGAAGCTTTCTTT. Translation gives CASSGGTGWDTEAFF.

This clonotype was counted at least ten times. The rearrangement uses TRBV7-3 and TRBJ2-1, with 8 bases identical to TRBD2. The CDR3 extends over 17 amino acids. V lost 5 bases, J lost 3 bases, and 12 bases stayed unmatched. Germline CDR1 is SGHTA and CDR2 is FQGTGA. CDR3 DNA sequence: TGTGCCAGCAGCACCAATAGCGGGATCCTCAACTACAATGAGCAGTTCTTC. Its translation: CASSTNSGILNYNEQFF.

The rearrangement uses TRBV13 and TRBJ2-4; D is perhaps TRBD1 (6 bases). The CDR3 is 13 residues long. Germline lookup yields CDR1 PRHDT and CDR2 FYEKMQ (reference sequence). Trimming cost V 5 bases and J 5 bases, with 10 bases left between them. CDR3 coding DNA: TGTGCCAGCAGCCCGAGACAGGAAAACATTCAGTACTTC. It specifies CASSPRQENIQYF. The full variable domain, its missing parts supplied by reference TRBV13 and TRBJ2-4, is AAGVIQSPRHLIKEKRETATLKCYPIPRHDTVYWYQQGPGQDPQFLISFYEKMQSDKGSIPDRFSAQQFSDYHSELNMSSLELGDSALYFCASSPRQENIQYFGAGTRLSVL.

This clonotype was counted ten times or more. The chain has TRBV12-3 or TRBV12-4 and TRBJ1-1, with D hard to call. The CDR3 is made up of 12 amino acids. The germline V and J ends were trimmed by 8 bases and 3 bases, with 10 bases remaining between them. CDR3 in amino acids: CASRRLDTEAFF. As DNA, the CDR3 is TGTGCCAGCCGCCGATTGGACACTGAAGCTTTCTTT.

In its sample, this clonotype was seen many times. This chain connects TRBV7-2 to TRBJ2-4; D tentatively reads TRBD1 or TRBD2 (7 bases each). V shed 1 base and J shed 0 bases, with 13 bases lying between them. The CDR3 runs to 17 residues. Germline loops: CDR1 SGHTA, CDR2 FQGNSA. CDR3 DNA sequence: TGTGCCAGCAGCTTAGTCTCCAGGGGGGGAGCCAAAAACATTCAGTACTTC. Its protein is CASSLVSRGGAKNIQYF.

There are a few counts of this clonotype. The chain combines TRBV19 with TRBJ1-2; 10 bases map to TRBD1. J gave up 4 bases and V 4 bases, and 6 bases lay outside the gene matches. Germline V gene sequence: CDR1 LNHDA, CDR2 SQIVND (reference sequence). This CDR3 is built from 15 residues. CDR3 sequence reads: CASSRRQGAGYGYTF. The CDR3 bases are TGTGCCAGTAGTAGAAGACAGGGGGCAGGCTATGGCTACACCTTC. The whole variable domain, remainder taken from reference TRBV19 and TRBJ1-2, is DGGITQSPKYLFRKEGQNVTLSCEQNLNHDAMYWYRQDPGQGLRLIYYSQIVNDFQKGDIAEGYSVSREKKESFPLTVTSAQKNPTAFYLCASSRRQGAGYGYTFGSGTRLTVV.

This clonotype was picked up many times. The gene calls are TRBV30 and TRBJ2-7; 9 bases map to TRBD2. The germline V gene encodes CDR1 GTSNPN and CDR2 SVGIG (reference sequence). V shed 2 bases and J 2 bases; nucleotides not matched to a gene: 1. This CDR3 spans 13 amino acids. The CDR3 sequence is CAWSRGRAYEQYF. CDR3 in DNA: TGTGCCTGGAGTCGCGGGAGGGCCTACGAGCAGTACTTC.

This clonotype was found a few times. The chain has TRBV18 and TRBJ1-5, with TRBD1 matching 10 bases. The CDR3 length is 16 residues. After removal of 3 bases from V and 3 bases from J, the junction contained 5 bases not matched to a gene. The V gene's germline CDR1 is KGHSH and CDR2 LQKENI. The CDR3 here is CASSPGTGDFNQPQHF. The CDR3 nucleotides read TGTGCCAGCTCACCGGGGACAGGGGACTTCAATCAGCCCCAGCATTTT.

In DNA, the CDR3 is TGTGCCAGCAGTTTAGGTTTCGCCTACGAGCAGTACTTC. This gives the protein CASSLGFAYEQYF. The chain is built from TRBV12-3 or TRBV12-4 and TRBJ2-7; D ambiguous. Trimming stripped 1 base from V and 2 bases from J, with 6 bases between. This CDR3 contains 13 residues.

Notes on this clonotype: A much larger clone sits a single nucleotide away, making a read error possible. The CDR3 is CVSSSDSRGTQYF. DNA for the CDR3: TGTGTCAGCAGTTCGGACAGCCGTGGTACGCAGTATTTT. The chain recombines TRBV6-2 or TRBV6-3 with TRBJ2-3; D perhaps matches TRBD1 (6 bases). Germline CDR1 MNHEY, CDR2 SVGEGT. This CDR3 spans 13 amino acids.

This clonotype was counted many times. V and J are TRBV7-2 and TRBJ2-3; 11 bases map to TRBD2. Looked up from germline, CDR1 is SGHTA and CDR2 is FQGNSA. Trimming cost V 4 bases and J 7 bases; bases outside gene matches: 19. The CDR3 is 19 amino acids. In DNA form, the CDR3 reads TGTGCCAGCAGCTACCCAAGGGGGGGTACTAGCGGGAGTGTCTATACGCAGTATTTT. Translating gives CASSYPRGGTSGSVYTQYF. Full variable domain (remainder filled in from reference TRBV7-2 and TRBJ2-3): GAGVSQSPSNKVTEKGKDVELRCDPISGHTALYWYRQSLGQGLEFLIYFQGNSAPDKSGLPSDRFSAERTGGSVSTLTIQRTQQEDSAVYLCASSYPRGGTSGSVYTQYFGPGTRLTVL.

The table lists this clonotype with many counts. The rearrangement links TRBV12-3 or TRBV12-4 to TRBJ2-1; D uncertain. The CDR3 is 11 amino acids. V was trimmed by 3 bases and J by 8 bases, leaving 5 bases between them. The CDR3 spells CASSLIYEQFF. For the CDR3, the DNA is TGTGCCAGCAGTTTGATCTATGAGCAGTTCTTC.

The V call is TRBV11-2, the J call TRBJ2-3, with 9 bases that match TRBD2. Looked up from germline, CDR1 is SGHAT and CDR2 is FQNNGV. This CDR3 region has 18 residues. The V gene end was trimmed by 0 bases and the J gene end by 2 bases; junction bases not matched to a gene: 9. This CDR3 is CASSLDIWSGRPTDTQYF. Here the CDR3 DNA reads TGTGCCAGCAGCTTAGACATCTGGAGCGGGAGGCCCACAGATACGCAGTATTTT.

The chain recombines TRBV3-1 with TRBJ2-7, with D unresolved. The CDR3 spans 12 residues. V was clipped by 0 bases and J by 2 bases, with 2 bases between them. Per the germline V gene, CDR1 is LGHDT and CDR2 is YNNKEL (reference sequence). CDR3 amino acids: CASSQDTYEQYF. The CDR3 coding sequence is TGTGCCAGCAGCCAAGACACCTACGAGCAGTACTTC.

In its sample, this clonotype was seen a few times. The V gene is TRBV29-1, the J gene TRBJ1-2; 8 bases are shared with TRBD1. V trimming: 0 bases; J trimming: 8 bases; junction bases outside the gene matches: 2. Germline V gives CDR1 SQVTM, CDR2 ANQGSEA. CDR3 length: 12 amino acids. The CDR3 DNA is TGCAGCGTTGAAGACAGGGGGCGAGGCTACACCTTC. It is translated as CSVEDRGRGYTF.

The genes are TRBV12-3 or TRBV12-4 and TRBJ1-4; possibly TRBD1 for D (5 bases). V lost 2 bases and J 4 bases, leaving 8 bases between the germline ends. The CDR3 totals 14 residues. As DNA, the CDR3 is TGTGCCAGCAGTTTACAGGGCTTTAATGAAAAACTGTTTTTT. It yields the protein CASSLQGFNEKLFF.